The 3 T cell receptor beta chains below come from one sample, sequenced in a study of metastatic and nonmetastatic thyroid tumors. TCRdb re-called the PCR reads through MiXCR. The table lists around 19,000 clones, approximately 10% of them singletons, with approximately 8% in the top ten. Each patient went into thyroid surgery without having received any treatment. The sequencing sample was made of blood. These receptors were collected from a female donor with papillary thyroid cancer or a benign thyroid nodule (not recorded which). Some clones in this sample may be carry-over from other donors' samples.

This clone was seen at least ten times. The rearrangement joins TRBV30 to TRBJ1-6, with 8 positions matching TRBD1. Trimming at V came to 1 base and at J to 8 bases, leaving 10 bases not matched to a gene. Germline-derived CDR1 and CDR2 are GTSNPN and SVGIG (reference sequence). This CDR3 is 16 amino acids long. The CDR3: CAWSGDDRGSDSPLHF. The DNA of the CDR3 is TGTGCCTGGAGTGGGGACGACAGGGGTTCGGATTCACCCCTCCACTTT. Full variable domain (outside the CDR3, taken from reference TRBV30 and TRBJ1-6): SQTIHQWPATLVQPVGSPLSLECTVEGTSNPNLYWYRQAAGRGLQLLFYSVGIGQISSEVPQNLSASRPQDRQFILSSKKLLLSDSGFYLCAWSGDDRGSDSPLHFGNGTRLTVT.

This clone has a count of ten or more. Other DNA sequences in this specimen translate into the identical CDR3. The V and J genes are TRBV7-9 and TRBJ1-1; D is undetermined. CDR1 is SEHNR and CDR2 is FQNEAQ in the germline V gene (reference sequence). The length of the CDR3 is 15 residues. The ends were cut back, 1 base at V and 3 bases at J, with 12 bases in the middle. The CDR3 here is CASSLGPVEDTEAFF. For the CDR3, the DNA is TGTGCCAGCAGCTTAGGCCCGGTGGAGGACACTGAAGCTTTCTTT.

This clone was seen at least ten times. The CDR3 is CASSATGLHNEQFF. The CDR3 nucleotides read TGTGCCAGCAGTGCGACAGGGCTCCACAATGAGCAGTTCTTC. This chain links TRBV12-3 or TRBV12-4 with TRBJ2-1, with 7 nucleotides matching TRBD1. The CDR3 extends over 14 amino acids. Trimming cost V 5 bases and J 5 bases; bases outside gene matches: 6.